The 28 T cell receptor beta chains in this list originate from one sample, sequenced in a study of blood T cell repertoires in COVID-19. Sequencing used immunoSEQ multiplex PCR; TCRdb keeps in-frame clones, though not all of them. The data hold approximately 150,000 clones, with 86% observed a single time. Sequenced sample: peripheral blood. All receptors derive from a woman aged 70-85 years with acute or convalescent COVID-19.

This chain links TRBV19 with TRBJ1-2; weak D call: TRBD1 (6 bases). The CDR3 spans 17 residues. V shed 3 bases and J shed 6 bases, with 23 bases lying between them. The germline CDR1 and CDR2 sequences are LNHDA and SQIVND (reference sequence). For the CDR3, the DNA is TGTGCCAGTAGTATCTCCGAAGCGGGGGCGTTTTTTCATGGCTACACCTTC. Amino acids: CASSISEAGAFFHGYTF.

The DNA of the CDR3 is TGTGCCAGCAGTTCCCGGGGTAGCGGGCTCTACAATGAGCAGTTCTTC. The encoded protein is CASSSRGSGLYNEQFF. V is TRBV5-4 and J is TRBJ2-1; 7 bases align to TRBD2. Per the germline V gene, CDR1 is SGHNT and CDR2 is YYREEE (reference sequence). The CDR3 has 16 amino acids. The ends lost 5 bases at V and 3 bases at J; junction bases unmatched: 11.

V gene TRBV12-3 or TRBV12-4 combines with J gene TRBJ2-1, with D unresolved. This CDR3 has 13 residues. V lost 2 bases, J lost 6 bases, and 8 bases lay in between. The CDR3 coding sequence is TGTGCCAGCAGTTTAAAGCTCGGCAATGAGCAGTTCTTC. Translated: CASSLKLGNEQFF.

V gene TRBV11-3 combines with J gene TRBJ2-1, with 15 bases aligning to TRBD2. The V and J ends lost 3 bases and 9 bases, in that order; junction bases with no gene match: 3. The CDR3 sequence is 15 residues long. Germline V gene lookup returns CDR1 SGHNT and CDR2 YENEEA. As DNA, the CDR3 is TGTGCCAGCAGCTTCCAGGGACTAGCGGGAGGTGAGCAGTTCTTC. Protein sequence: CASSFQGLAGGEQFF. Together with reference TRBV11-3 and TRBJ2-1, the CDR3 gives the full variable domain: EAGVVQSPRYKIIEKKQPVAFWCNPISGHNTLYWYLQNLGQGPELLIRYENEEAVDDSQLPKDRFSAERLKGVDSTLKIQPAELGDSAVYLCASSFQGLAGGEQFFGPGTRLTVL.

The rearrangement links TRBV19 to TRBJ1-5, with 8 bases matching TRBD1. This CDR3 is 15 amino acids long. CDR1 and CDR2 from the germline V gene are LNHDA and SQIVND (reference sequence). The V and J ends lost 6 bases and 6 bases, in that order; junction bases with no gene match: 10. CDR3 residues: CASSREQGAGQPQHF. CDR3 sequence (DNA): TGTGCCAGTAGCCGGGAGCAGGGGGCGGGTCAGCCCCAGCATTTT.

The genes are TRBV6-5 and TRBJ1-2; 11 bases fit TRBD1. The germline V gene has CDR1 MNHEY and CDR2 SVGAGI. The CDR3 has 14 residues. V trimming: 8 bases; J trimming: 8 bases; junction bases outside the gene matches: 10. CDR3 sequence reads: CASGSGGQGGGYTF. CDR3 in DNA: TGTGCCAGCGGTAGTGGGGGACAGGGGGGCGGCTACACCTTC.

As for this clone: The junction does not match germline at one end; this may be a read error. The rearrangement uses TRBV11-2 and TRBJ2-3; 7 bases agree with TRBD1. The CDR3 consists of 14 residues. The germline V gene encodes CDR1 SGHAT and CDR2 FQNNGV. The CDR3 sequence is CASSFTRTGTDTPF. The CDR3 DNA reads as TGTGCCAGCAGCTTTACTAGAACCGGGACAGACACCCCGTTT.

This clone was counted a few times. The chain uses TRBV27 and TRBJ1-2, with 8 bases matching TRBD1. V shed 6 bases and J 8 bases; nucleotides not matched to a gene: 5. The CDR3 has 12 amino acids. From germline, CDR1 is MNHEY and CDR2 SMNVEV (reference sequence). CDR3 sequence: CASRGWTGGYTF. In DNA, the CDR3 is TGTGCCAGCAGGGGGTGGACAGGGGGCTACACCTTC.

Concerning this clone: Other nucleotide sequences in the sample specify the same CDR3. J is TRBJ1-1 and V is TRBV18; D gene ambiguous. Germline V lookup: CDR1 KGHSH, CDR2 LQKENI. CDR3 length equals 13 residues. V dropped 1 base and J dropped 1 base, with 4 bases sitting between them. The CDR3 nucleotides read TGTGCCAGCTCACCACAGCGGAACACTGAAGCTTTCTTT. Residues: CASSPQRNTEAFF.

The chain links TRBV5-8 to TRBJ2-2, with TRBD2 matching over 10 bases. With V trimmed by 3 bases and J by 3 bases, 8 bases remained unmatched. In germline, CDR1 is SGHTS, CDR2 YDEGEE. The CDR3 covers 17 residues. This CDR3 reads CASSSAYTSGDTGELFF. The CDR3 DNA sequence: TGTGCCAGCAGCTCGGCCTATACTAGCGGGGACACCGGGGAGCTGTTTTTT.

The sample holds a few counts of this clone. This sequence joins TRBV29-1 and TRBJ1-3, with TRBD1 matching 7 bases. Germline loops: CDR1 SQVTM, CDR2 ANQGSEA. The CDR3 contains 13 residues. J gave up 3 bases and V 2 bases, and 1 base lay outside the gene matches. CDR3 in amino acids: CSVERTGGNTIYF. CDR3 coding DNA: TGCAGCGTTGAACGGACAGGTGGAAACACCATATATTTT.

The chain recombines TRBV7-9 with TRBJ2-1; 14 bases agree with TRBD2. This CDR3 has 19 residues. The germline gives CDR1 SEHNR, CDR2 FQNEAQ (reference sequence). The junction had 7 bases not matched to a gene; V was cut back by 3 bases and J by 0 bases. The CDR3 region is CASSFSGTSGGSSYNEQFF. In nucleotides, the CDR3 is TGTGCCAGCAGCTTCTCCGGGACTAGCGGGGGTAGCTCCTACAATGAGCAGTTCTTC.

This sequence joins TRBV18 and TRBJ2-4, with 14 nucleotides matching TRBD2. V was pared by 3 bases and J by 6 bases, with 7 bases of the junction left unmatched. CDR3 length equals 17 residues. The germline gives CDR1 KGHSH, CDR2 LQKENI. In nucleotides, the CDR3 is TGTGCCAGCTCACCCTCCGGACTAGCGGGAGGACTAAACATTCAGTACTTC. Translated, it gives CASSPSGLAGGLNIQYF.

CDR3 residues: CASSSLAEAYNEQFF. The CDR3, as DNA: TGTGCCAGCAGTTCACTAGCGGAAGCCTACAATGAGCAGTTCTTC. The chain has TRBV28 and TRBJ2-1, with 8 bases matching TRBD2. Germline V CDR1 and CDR2: MDHEN, SYDVKM. Trimming at V came to 4 bases and at J to 2 bases, leaving 4 bases not matched to a gene. CDR3 length: 15 residues.

The V and J genes are TRBV19 and TRBJ2-1, with 9 nucleotides matching TRBD2. This CDR3 region has 13 residues. V dropped 9 bases and J dropped 4; count of bases not matched to a gene: 4. The germline CDR1 and CDR2 sequences are LNHDA and SQIVND (reference sequence). The CDR3 sequence: CASTSGPYNEQFF. CDR3 coding DNA: TGTGCCAGCACTAGCGGGCCGTACAATGAGCAGTTCTTC.

This sequence joins TRBV7-8 and TRBJ2-1; TRBD2 aligns across 10 bases. Germline lookup yields CDR1 SGHVS and CDR2 FQNEAQ. The CDR3 spans 17 residues. V shed 3 bases, J shed 5 bases, and the junction held 10 bases outside the gene matches. The CDR3 DNA follows: TGTGCCAGCAGCTTTAAAAGGACTAGCGGAGTAGACAATGAGCAGTTCTTC. This codes for CASSFKRTSGVDNEQFF.

V gene TRBV20-1 combines with J gene TRBJ2-7; D remains ambiguous. Germline V gene lookup returns CDR1 DFQATT and CDR2 SNEGSKA (reference sequence). The V end was cut by 6 bases, the J end by 6 bases, with 12 bases between. The CDR3 is 11 residues long. The CDR3 sequence is CSAPLGGEQYF. The CDR3, as DNA: TGCAGTGCCCCCCTAGGTGGCGAGCAGTACTTC.

This clone has only one observation. J is TRBJ2-2 and V is TRBV6-5, with a possible D match to TRBD2 (6 bases). The CDR3 extends over 13 amino acids. CDR1 is MNHEY, CDR2 SVGAGI, per germline. Trimming pared 8 bases from V and 5 bases from J, leaving 12 bases between. The CDR3 is CASGTSQTGELFF. CDR3 nucleotide sequence: TGTGCCAGCGGGACTTCCCAGACCGGGGAGCTGTTTTTT.

The rearrangement links TRBV19 to TRBJ1-2; D unresolved. Between the trimmed V and J ends, which lost 3 bases and 4 bases, there was a span of 15 bases. The germline gives CDR1 LNHDA, CDR2 SQIVND (reference sequence). CDR3 size: 15 residues. CDR3 sequence (DNA): TGTGCCAGTAGTATGGCCCTTGATGGCATCTATGGCTACACCTTC. Its translation is CASSMALDGIYGYTF.

The chain recombines TRBV2 with TRBJ2-7, with unresolved D. V was pared by 5 bases and J by 1 base, with 6 bases between. The CDR3 is 12 amino acids. Germline-derived CDR1 and CDR2 are SNHLY and FYNNEI. CDR3 DNA: TGTGCCAGCAGTTTACATTCCTACGAGCAGTACTTC. This gives the protein CASSLHSYEQYF.

The rearrangement links TRBV28 to TRBJ2-7; tentatively, D is TRBD1 (6 bases). There are 16 residues in the CDR3. The V and J ends lost 2 bases and 2 bases respectively, with 16 bases between them. Germline V gene lookup returns CDR1 MDHEN and CDR2 SYDVKM. CDR3 DNA sequence: TGTGCCAGCAGTTTAGTTTCAGGGGAAAGGCCCTACGAGCAGTACTTC. Translated: CASSLVSGERPYEQYF.

This clone was seen more than once but under ten times. The chain has TRBV7-3 and TRBJ1-1; no firm D call. This CDR3 is 14 amino acids long. Trimming removed 4 bases at V and 3 bases at J, with 12 bases between. Germline CDR1 SGHTA, CDR2 FQGTGA. CDR3 sequence reads: CASSYGPGDTEAFF. The CDR3 DNA reads as TGTGCCAGCAGCTACGGTCCGGGAGACACTGAAGCTTTCTTT.

This clone was counted between two and nine times. The chain has TRBV7-9 and TRBJ2-6; 9 nucleotides line up with TRBD1. Looked up from germline, CDR1 is SEHNR and CDR2 is FQNEAQ (reference sequence). The ends lost 5 bases at V and 0 bases at J; junction bases unmatched: 8. CDR3 size: 18 residues. CDR3 loop: CASSLPGQGFSGANVLTF. The CDR3 region has the DNA TGTGCCAGCAGCCTACCGGGACAGGGCTTCTCTGGGGCCAACGTCCTGACTTTC.

This rearrangement joins TRBV4-3 to TRBJ2-3, with 10 bases identical to TRBD1. The germline gives CDR1 LGHNA, CDR2 YSLEER. This CDR3 is 15 amino acids long. The V and J ends lost 8 bases and 7 bases, in that order; junction bases with no gene match: 12. As DNA, the CDR3 is TGCGCCAGCTCAAGACAGGGGGCTAGCGGAAATACGCAGTATTTT. Its translation: CASSRQGASGNTQYF.

This clone appeared a few times. The chain has TRBV2 and TRBJ2-7; 10 bases match TRBD2. Trimming removed 6 bases from V and 3 bases from J; junction bases left unmatched: 2. The germline CDR1 and CDR2 sequences are SNHLY and FYNNEI. CDR3 size: 13 residues. The CDR3 DNA reads as TGTGCCAGCAGCGCTAGCGGGAGCTACGAGCAGTACTTC. Translating gives CASSASGSYEQYF.

The chain combines TRBV5-1 with TRBJ2-5; 8 bases map to TRBD1. Germline V gene data show CDR1 as SGHRS and CDR2 as YFSETQ. With V trimmed by 2 bases and J by 5 bases, 5 bases remained unmatched. The CDR3 has 14 residues. The CDR3 nucleotides are TGCGCCAGCAGCTTAGGACAGGGCGGGGAGACCCAGTACTTC. This gives the protein CASSLGQGGETQYF.

DNA of the CDR3: TGTGCCAGCAGTTCCGGGACAGGGGCGCAATATGGCTACACCTTC. Residues: CASSSGTGAQYGYTF. This chain joins TRBV7-3 and TRBJ1-2; 10 bases align to TRBD1. Trimming removed 6 bases from V and 5 bases from J; junction bases left unmatched: 9. Germline-derived CDR1 and CDR2 are SGHTA and FQGTGA. This CDR3 is 15 amino acids long.

This clone was seen only a few times. The rearrangement joins TRBV5-6 to TRBJ1-1, with 8 positions matching TRBD1. This CDR3 contains 15 residues. From germline, CDR1 is SGHDT and CDR2 YYEEEE. With V trimmed by 1 base and J by 4 bases, 6 bases remained unmatched. CDR3 protein: CASSLTWTGLTEAFF. DNA for the CDR3: TGTGCCAGCAGCTTGACGTGGACAGGGCTCACTGAAGCTTTCTTT. The whole variable domain, remainder taken from reference TRBV5-6 and TRBJ1-1, is DAGVTQSPTHLIKTRGQQVTLRCSPKSGHDTVSWYQQALGQGPQFIFQYYEEEERQRGNFPDRFSGHQFPNYSSELNVNALLLGDSALYLCASSLTWTGLTEAFFGQGTRLTVV.